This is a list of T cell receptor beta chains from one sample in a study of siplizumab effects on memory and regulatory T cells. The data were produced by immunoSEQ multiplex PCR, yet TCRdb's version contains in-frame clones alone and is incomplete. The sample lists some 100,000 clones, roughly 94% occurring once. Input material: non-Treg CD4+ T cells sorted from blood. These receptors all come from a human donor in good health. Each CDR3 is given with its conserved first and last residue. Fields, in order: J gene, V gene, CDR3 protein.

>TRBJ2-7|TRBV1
CTSSQKREVRNEQYF
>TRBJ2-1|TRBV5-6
CASSLGDRRSYNEQFF
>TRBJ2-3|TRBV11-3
CASSRTSRGTQYF
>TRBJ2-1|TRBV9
CASSVVSGDHNEQFF
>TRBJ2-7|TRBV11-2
CASSWYRDRGYEQYF
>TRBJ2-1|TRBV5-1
CASSLGTAPNNEQFF
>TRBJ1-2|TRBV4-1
CASSQDRVAGGYTF
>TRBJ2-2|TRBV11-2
CASSRQRAGANTGELFF
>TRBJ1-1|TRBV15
CATSRSRLGTTEAFF
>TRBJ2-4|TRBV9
CASSVAPQGSIQYF
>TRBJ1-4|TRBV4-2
CASSQFVESYEKLFF
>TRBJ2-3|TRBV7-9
CASSLRGQGTDTQYF
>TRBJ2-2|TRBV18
CASPSGTGELFF
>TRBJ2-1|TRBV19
CASSSSGRSSYNEQFF
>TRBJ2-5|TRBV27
CASSLRVQETQYF
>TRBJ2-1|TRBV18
CASSPTSGRNNEQFF
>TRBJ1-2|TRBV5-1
CASSSTGTIWGYGYTF
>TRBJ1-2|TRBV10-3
CAIDSEGTGGYGYTF
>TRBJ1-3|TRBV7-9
CASSLRGQRLQPSGNTIYF
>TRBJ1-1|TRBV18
CASSPLQRHSNTEAFF
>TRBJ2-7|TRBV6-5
CASSRNDRAGYEQYF
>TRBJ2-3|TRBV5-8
CASRILDREDTDTQYF
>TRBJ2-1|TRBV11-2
CASSLGLHNEQFF
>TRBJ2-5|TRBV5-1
CASSLQGLETQYF
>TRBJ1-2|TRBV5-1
CASSLSGQGADGYTF
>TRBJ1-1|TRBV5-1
CASSPGSPWGDTEAFF
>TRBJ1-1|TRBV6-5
CASSYSVAHNTEAFF
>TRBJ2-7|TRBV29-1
CSVVFQRTSYEQYF
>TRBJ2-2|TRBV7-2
CASSSLVEAGELFF
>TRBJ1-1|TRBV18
CASSPEGRTEAFF
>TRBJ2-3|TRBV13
CASSLGGEEVTDTQYF
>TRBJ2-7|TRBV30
CAWNPNLAGAHEQYF
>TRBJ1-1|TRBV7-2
CASTKIQGAFEAFF
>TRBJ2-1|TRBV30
CAWRIAGGFYNEQFF
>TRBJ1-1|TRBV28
CASSRTVRQGGRAFF
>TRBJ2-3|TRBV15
CATSRVRTSGTDTQYF
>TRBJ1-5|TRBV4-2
CASSQVGNQPQHF
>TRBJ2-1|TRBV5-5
CASRPTSGSPYNEQFF
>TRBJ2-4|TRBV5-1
CASSFYSGGTGKNIQYF
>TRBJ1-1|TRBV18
CASSLLTRGNTEAFF
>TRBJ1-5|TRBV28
CASSLGGDRGREHF
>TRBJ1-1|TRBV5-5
CASSFTTRATEAFF
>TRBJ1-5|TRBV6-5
CASSSGEGAGQPQHF
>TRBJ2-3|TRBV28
CASSPIRTSGIHTDTQYF
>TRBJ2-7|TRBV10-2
CATQLAGTEYYEQYF
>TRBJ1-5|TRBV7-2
CASSSWTGHSNQPQHF
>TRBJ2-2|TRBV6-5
CASSRSRGELFF
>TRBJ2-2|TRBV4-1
CASSQDSWDRGPPGELFF
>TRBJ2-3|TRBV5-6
CASSWGLAGAPDTQYF
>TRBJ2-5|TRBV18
CASSPPVLETQYF
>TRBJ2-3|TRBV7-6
CASSFGGGLADTQYF
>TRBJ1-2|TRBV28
CASSFGQAYGYTF
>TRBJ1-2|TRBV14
CASSQVTGRTNYGYTF
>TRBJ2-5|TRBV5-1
CASSGDPREETQYF
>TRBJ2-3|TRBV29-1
CSVESGVDTQYF
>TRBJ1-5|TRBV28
CASRISGNQPQHF
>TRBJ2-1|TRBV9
CASSVVAGEYNEQFF
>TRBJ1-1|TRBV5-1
CASSLASGMGTEAFF
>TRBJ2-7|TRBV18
CASSPQREGEQYF
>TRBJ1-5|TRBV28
CASSGRGRGSGQPQHF